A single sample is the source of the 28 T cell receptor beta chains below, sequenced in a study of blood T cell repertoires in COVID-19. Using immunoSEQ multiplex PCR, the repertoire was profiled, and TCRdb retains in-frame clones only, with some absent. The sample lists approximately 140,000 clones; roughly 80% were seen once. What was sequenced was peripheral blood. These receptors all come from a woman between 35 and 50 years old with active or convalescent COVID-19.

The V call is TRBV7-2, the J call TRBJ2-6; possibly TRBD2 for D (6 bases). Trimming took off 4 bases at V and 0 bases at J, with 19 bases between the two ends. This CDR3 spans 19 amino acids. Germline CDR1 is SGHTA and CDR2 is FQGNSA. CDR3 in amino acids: CASSSVGLAPISGANVLTF. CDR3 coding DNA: TGTGCCAGCAGCTCGGTGGGGCTAGCGCCTATCTCTGGGGCCAACGTCCTGACTTTC.

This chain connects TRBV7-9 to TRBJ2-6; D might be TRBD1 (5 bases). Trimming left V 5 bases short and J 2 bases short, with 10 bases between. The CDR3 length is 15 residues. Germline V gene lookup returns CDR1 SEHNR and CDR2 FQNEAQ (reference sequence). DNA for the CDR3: TGTGCCAGCAGCCTCACAGGAGCTGGGGCCAACGTCCTGACTTTC. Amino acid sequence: CASSLTGAGANVLTF.

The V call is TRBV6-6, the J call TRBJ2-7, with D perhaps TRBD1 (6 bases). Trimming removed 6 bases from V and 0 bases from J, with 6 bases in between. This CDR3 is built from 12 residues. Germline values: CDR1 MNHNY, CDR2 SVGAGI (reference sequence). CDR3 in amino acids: CASRGGSYEQYF. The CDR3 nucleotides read TGTGCCAGCAGAGGGGGCTCCTACGAGCAGTACTTC.

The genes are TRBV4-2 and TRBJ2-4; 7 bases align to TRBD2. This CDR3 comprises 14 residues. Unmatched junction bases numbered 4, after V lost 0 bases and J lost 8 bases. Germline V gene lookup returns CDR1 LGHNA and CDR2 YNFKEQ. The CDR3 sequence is CASSQDSGGDIQYF. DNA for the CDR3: TGTGCCAGCAGCCAAGATTCGGGGGGAGACATTCAGTACTTC.

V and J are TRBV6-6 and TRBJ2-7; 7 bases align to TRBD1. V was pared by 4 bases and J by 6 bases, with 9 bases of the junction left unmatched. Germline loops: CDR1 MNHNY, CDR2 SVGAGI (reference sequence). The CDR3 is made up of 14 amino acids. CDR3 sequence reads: CASSSQGNLGEQYF. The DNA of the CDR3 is TGTGCCAGCAGTTCACAGGGGAATTTAGGCGAGCAGTACTTC.

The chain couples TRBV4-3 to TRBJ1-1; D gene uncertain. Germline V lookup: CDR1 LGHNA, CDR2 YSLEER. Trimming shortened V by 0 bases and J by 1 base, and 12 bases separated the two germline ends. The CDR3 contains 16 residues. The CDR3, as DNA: TGCGCCAGCAGCCAAGATAGAGGGCCTAAGAACACTGAAGCTTTCTTT. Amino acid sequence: CASSQDRGPKNTEAFF.

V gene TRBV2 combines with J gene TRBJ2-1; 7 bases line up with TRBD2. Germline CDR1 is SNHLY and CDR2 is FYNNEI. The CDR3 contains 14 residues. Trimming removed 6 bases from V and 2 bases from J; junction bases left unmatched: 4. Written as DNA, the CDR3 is TGTGCCAGCAGAGCGGGAAGAGCCTACAATGAGCAGTTCTTC. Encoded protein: CASRAGRAYNEQFF.

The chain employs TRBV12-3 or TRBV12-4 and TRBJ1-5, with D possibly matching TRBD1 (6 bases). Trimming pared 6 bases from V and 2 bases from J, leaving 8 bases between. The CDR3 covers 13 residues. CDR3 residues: CASSNRGNQPQHF. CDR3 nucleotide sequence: TGTGCCAGCAGCAACAGGGGCAATCAGCCCCAGCATTTT.

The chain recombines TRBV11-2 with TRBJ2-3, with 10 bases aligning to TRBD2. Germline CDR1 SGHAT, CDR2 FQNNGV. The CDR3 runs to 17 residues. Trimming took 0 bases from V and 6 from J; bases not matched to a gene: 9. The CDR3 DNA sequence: TGTGCCAGCAGCTTAGACGGTAGCGGGGGGTTTTTGGATACGCAGTATTTT. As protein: CASSLDGSGGFLDTQYF. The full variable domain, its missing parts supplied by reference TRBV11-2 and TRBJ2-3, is EAGVAQSPRYKIIEKRQSVAFWCNPISGHATLYWYQQILGQGPKLLIQFQNNGVVDDSQLPKDRFSAERLKGVDSTLKIQPAKLEDSAVYLCASSLDGSGGFLDTQYFGPGTRLTVL.

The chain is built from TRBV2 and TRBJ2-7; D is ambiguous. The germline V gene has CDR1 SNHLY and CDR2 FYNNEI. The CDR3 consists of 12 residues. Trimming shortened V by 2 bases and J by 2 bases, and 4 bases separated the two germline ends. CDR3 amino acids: CASSEIAYEQYF. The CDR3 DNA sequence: TGTGCCAGCAGTGAAATAGCCTACGAGCAGTACTTC.

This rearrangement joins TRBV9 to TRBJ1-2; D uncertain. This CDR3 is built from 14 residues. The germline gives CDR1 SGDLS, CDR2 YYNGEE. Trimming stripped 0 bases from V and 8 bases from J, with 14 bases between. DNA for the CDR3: TGTGCCAGCAGCGTAGTGGAACTGTCGGGAGGCTACACCTTC. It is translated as CASSVVELSGGYTF.

The DNA of the CDR3 is TGTGCCAGCAACCCAGGGCCCGGCAATCAGCCCCAGCATTTT. Translating gives CASNPGPGNQPQHF. V and J are TRBV9 and TRBJ1-5; possible D gene TRBD1, 5 bases. V was pared by 6 bases and J by 2 bases, with 12 bases between. The CDR3 covers 14 residues. Germline values: CDR1 SGDLS, CDR2 YYNGEE.

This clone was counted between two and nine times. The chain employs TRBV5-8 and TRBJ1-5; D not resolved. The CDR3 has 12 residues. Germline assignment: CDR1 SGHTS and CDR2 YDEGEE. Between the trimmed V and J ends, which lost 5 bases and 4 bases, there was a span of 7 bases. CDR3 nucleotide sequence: TGTGCCAGCAGTCCCTTTAATCAGCCCCAGCATTTT. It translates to CASSPFNQPQHF.

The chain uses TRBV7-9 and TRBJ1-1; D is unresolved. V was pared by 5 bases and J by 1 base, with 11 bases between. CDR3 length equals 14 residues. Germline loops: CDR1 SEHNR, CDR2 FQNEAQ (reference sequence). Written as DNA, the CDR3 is TGTGCCAGCAGCCGCGACACACCGAACACTGAAGCTTTCTTT. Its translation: CASSRDTPNTEAFF.

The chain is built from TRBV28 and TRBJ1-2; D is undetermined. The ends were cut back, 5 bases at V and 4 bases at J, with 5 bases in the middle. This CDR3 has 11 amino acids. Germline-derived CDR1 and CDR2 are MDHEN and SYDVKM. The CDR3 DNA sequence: TGTGCCAGCAGTGCGATCTATGGCTACACCTTC. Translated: CASSAIYGYTF.

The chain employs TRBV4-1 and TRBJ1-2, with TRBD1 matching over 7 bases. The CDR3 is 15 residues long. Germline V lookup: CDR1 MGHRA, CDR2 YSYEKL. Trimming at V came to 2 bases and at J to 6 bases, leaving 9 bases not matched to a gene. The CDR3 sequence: CASSQPRQGFDGYTF. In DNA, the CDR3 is TGCGCCAGCAGCCAACCAAGACAGGGCTTCGATGGCTACACCTTC.

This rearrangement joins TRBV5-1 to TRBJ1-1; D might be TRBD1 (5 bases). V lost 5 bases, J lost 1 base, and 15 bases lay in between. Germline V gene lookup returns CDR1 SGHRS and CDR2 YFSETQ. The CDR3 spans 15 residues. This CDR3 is CASRAQVQTNTEAFF. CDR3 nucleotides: TGCGCCAGCAGGGCACAGGTACAAACGAACACTGAAGCTTTCTTT.

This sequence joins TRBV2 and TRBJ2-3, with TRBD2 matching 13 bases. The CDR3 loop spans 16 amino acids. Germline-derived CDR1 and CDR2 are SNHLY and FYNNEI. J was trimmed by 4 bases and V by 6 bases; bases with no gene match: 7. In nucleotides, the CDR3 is TGTGCCAGCAGCCCGACTAGCGGGGGGACGGCAGATACGCAGTATTTT. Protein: CASSPTSGGTADTQYF. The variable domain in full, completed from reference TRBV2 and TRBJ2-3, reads EPEVTQTPSHQVTQMGQEVILRCVPISNHLYFYWYRQILGQKVEFLVSFYNNEISEKSEIFDDQFSVERPDGSNFTLKIRSTKLEDSAMYFCASSPTSGGTADTQYFGPGTRLTVL.

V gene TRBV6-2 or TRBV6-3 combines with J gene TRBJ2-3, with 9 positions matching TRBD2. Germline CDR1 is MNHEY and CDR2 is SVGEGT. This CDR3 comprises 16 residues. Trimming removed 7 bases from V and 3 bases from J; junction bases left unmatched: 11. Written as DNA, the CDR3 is TGTGCCAGCACCCCCGGGACTAGCTCTGGGACAGATACGCAGTATTTT. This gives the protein CASTPGTSSGTDTQYF.

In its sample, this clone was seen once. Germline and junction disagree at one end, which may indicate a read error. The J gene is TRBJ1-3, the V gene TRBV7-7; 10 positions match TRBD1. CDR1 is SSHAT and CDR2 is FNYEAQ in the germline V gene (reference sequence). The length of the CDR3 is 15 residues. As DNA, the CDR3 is TGTGCTAGCAGCCGCGGGACAGGGGCTGGAAACACCATATATTTT. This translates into CASSRGTGAGNTIYF. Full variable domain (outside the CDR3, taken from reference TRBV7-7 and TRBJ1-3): GAGVSQSPRYKVTKRGQDVTLRCDPISSHATLYWYQQALGQGPEFLTYFNYEAQPDKSGLPSDRFSAERPEGSISTLTIQRTEQRDSAMYRCASSRGTGAGNTIYFGEGSWLTVV.

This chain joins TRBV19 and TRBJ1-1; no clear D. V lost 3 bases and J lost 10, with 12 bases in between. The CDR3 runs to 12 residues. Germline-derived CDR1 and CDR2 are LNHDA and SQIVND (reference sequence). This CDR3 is CASSMTTNRAFF. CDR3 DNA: TGTGCCAGTAGTATGACGACAAATCGAGCTTTCTTT.

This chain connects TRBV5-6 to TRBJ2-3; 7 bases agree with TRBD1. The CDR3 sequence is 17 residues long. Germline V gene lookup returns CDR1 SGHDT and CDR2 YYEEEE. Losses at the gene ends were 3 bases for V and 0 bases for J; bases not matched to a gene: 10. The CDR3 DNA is TGTGCCAGCAGCTCTCACCGGGACAGTACTAGCACAGATACGCAGTATTTT. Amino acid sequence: CASSSHRDSTSTDTQYF. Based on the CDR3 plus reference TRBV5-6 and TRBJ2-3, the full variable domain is DAGVTQSPTHLIKTRGQQVTLRCSPKSGHDTVSWYQQALGQGPQFIFQYYEEEERQRGNFPDRFSGHQFPNYSSELNVNALLLGDSALYLCASSSHRDSTSTDTQYFGPGTRLTVL.

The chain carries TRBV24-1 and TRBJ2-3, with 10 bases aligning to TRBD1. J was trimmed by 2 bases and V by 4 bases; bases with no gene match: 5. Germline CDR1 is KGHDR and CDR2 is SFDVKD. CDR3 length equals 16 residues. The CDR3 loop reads CATSDRDRGNTDTQYF. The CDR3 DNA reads TGTGCCACCAGTGACCGGGACAGGGGAAACACAGATACGCAGTATTTT.

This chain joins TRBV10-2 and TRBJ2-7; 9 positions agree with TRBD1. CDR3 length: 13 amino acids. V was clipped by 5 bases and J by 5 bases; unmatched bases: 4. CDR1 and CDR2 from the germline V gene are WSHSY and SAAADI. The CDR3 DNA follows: TGCGCCAGCAGTTGGGACAGGGTCAACGAGCAGTACTTC. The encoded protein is CASSWDRVNEQYF.

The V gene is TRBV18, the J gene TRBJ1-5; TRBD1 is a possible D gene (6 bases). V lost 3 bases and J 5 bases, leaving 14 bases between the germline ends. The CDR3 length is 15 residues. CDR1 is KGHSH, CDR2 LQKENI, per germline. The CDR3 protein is CASSPRGGADQPQHF. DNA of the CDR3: TGTGCCAGCTCACCGCGGGGGGGCGCGGATCAGCCCCAGCATTTT. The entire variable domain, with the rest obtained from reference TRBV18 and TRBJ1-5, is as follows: NAGVMQNPRHLVRRRGQEARLRCSPMKGHSHVYWYRQLPEEGLKFMVYLQKENIIDESGMPKERFSAEFPKEGPSILRIQQVVRGDSAAYFCASSPRGGADQPQHFGDGTRLSIL.

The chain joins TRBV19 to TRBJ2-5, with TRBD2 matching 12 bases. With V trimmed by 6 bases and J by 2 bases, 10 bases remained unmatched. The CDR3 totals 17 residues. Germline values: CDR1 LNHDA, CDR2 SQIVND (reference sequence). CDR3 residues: CASSPRRLAGAQETQYF. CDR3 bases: TGTGCCAGTAGCCCCCGAAGACTAGCGGGGGCTCAAGAGACCCAGTACTTC.

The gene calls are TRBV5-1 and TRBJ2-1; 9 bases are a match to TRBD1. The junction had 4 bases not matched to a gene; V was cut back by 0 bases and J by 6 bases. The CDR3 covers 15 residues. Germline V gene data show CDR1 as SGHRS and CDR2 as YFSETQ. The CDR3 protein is CASSLGGQGLNEQFF. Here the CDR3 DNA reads TGCGCCAGCAGCTTGGGAGGACAGGGGCTCAATGAGCAGTTCTTC. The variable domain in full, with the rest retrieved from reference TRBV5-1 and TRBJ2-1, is KAGVTQTPRYLIKTRGQQVTLSCSPISGHRSVSWYQQTPGQGLQFLFEYFSETQRNKGNFPGRFSGRQFSNSRSEMNVSTLELGDSALYLCASSLGGQGLNEQFFGPGTRLTVL.

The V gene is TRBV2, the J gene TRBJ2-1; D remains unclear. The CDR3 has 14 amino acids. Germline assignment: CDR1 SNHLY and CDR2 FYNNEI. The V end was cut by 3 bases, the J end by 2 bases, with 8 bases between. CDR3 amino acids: CASSDGRAYNEQFF. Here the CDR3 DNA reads TGTGCCAGCAGTGACGGTCGGGCCTACAATGAGCAGTTCTTC.